The entry below describes one T cell receptor (beta chain). The sample is drawn from a study of Siglec-9 on CD8 T cells in melanoma. Profiling relied on immunoSEQ multiplex PCR, and the TCRdb table lists in-frame clones only, not all of them. The sample shows over 30,000 clones, about 80% of them seen only once. CDR3 length equals 19 residues. Trimming left V 2 bases short and J 2 bases short, with 24 bases between. The germline V gene encodes CDR1 MNHNS and CDR2 SASEGT. Sample: Siglec-9- CD8+ T cells sorted from blood. V usage is TRBV6-1 and J usage is TRBJ2-5, with D maybe TRBD1 (7 bases). The TCR comes from a human donor in good health. The CDR3 DNA sequence: TGTGCCAGCAGTGAACCCAGATTCTTCCTCAGGGGGGATCAAGAGACCCAGTACTTC. Residues: CASSEPRFFLRGDQETQYF.